This entry lists 5 T cell receptor beta chains sequenced from one sample in a study of T-cell memory formation after mild COVID-19. TCRdb analysed the 5' RACE reads with MiXCR anew, one entry per CDR3 protein. Found here are about 420,000 distinct CDR3 sequences, 23% of them singletons; the top ten hold around 13%. The sequenced material came from PBMCs or a T cell subset sorted from them (not recorded which). Every receptor here comes from an adult woman who had mild COVID-19 (a few samples of this study predate the infection). Cell type and time point are not known.

This clonotype turned up a few times. Likely a read error: the CDR3 ends without its conserved phenylalanine or tryptophan. The DNA is left out, because the CDR3 cannot be placed on it with certainty; the CDR3 is given as TCRdb lists it. This chain connects TRBV12-3 or TRBV12-4 to TRBJ1-2; the DNA was not compared with TRBD1, the D call given in the table. Both ends counted, the CDR3 spans 11 residues. The chain's CDR3 is CASSFSPATGI.

This clonotype was recorded a few times. The chain uses TRBV18 and TRBJ2-5; weak D call: TRBD1 (5 bases). V was pared by 6 bases and J by 5 bases, with 16 bases between. This CDR3 contains 14 residues. Germline loops: CDR1 KGHSH, CDR2 LQKENI. The CDR3 reads CASSPPGRAETQYF. CDR3 coding DNA: TGTGCCAGCTCTCCCCCCGGCAGGGCGGAGACCCAGTACTTC.

The chain links TRBV3-1 to TRBJ2-5; 11 bases match TRBD2. V was pared by 4 bases and J by 2 bases, with 15 bases of the junction left unmatched. Germline CDR1 is LGHDT and CDR2 is YNNKEL (reference sequence). The CDR3 length is 19 residues. The CDR3 nucleotides read TGTGCCAGCAGCCCCCCTATGGTTAGCGGGGGGGCGGAACAAGAGACCCAGTACTTC. Its translation: CASSPPMVSGGAEQETQYF.

The gene calls are TRBV15 and TRBJ2-3; 11 bases are a match to TRBD1. V lost 2 bases and J lost 4; bases outside the gene matches: 8. From germline, CDR1 is LNHNV and CDR2 YYDKDF (reference sequence). There are 17 residues in the CDR3. The DNA for the CDR3 is TGTGCCACCAGCAGACCGGGACAGGGGGGGGACGCAGATACGCAGTATTTT. As protein: CATSRPGQGGDADTQYF.

The rearrangement uses TRBV7-6 and TRBJ1-2, with TRBD1 matching over 7 bases. The CDR3 runs 13 residues. Germline assignment: CDR1 SGHVS and CDR2 FNYEAQ. V dropped 6 bases and J dropped 3; count of bases not matched to a gene: 4. The CDR3 nucleotides are TGTGCCAGCAGTTCCGGGACAGACTATGGCTACACCTTC. Protein sequence: CASSSGTDYGYTF.